These 27 T cell receptor beta chains share one sample of origin, sequenced in a study of OX40 agonist ivuxolimab in advanced cancers. The repertoire was sequenced with immunoSEQ multiplex PCR; TCRdb's copy has only in-frame clones and lacks some. The sample comprises fewer than 90,000 clones, around 86% of which are singletons, and 0.24% rests with the top ten. The specimen was CD4+ or CD8+ T cells sorted from blood, collected in a trial of the OX40 agonist ivuxolimab. The source is an adult with an advanced solid tumor such as melanoma, head and neck, liver or kidney cancer.

V usage is TRBV28 and J usage is TRBJ2-7; D remains ambiguous. Germline-derived CDR1 and CDR2 are MDHEN and SYDVKM. V was cut by 5 bases and J by 1 base, with 18 bases left in between. There are 16 residues in the CDR3. The CDR3 spells CASSTSRFWSSYEQYF. In DNA form, the CDR3 reads TGTGCCAGCAGTACGTCCAGGTTTTGGTCTTCCTACGAGCAGTACTTC.

V usage is TRBV7-2 and J usage is TRBJ2-1; D not certain. This CDR3 is built from 14 residues. Germline lookup yields CDR1 SGHTA and CDR2 FQGNSA. V was cut by 2 bases and J by 4 bases, with 9 bases left in between. CDR3 coding DNA: TGTGCCAGCAGCTTAAATGTTGGGTACAATGAGCAGTTCTTC. It yields the protein CASSLNVGYNEQFF.

This clone was observed a few times. The V gene is TRBV4-2, the J gene TRBJ2-2; D is ambiguous. This CDR3 has 15 amino acids. The germline V gene encodes CDR1 LGHNA and CDR2 YNFKEQ. Deletions cut 1 base from V and 2 bases from J, with 8 bases between. DNA for the CDR3: TGTGCCAGCAGCCAAGTTTCAGGAAACACCGGGGAGCTGTTTTTT. This codes for CASSQVSGNTGELFF.

This chain connects TRBV18 to TRBJ2-2, with TRBD2 matching 9 bases. Germline CDR1 KGHSH, CDR2 LQKENI. CDR3 length: 15 residues. V shed 4 bases and J 5 bases; nucleotides not matched to a gene: 5. In nucleotides, the CDR3 is TGTGCCAGCTCACGGACTAGCGACCCAACCGGGGAGCTGTTTTTT. Amino acid sequence: CASSRTSDPTGELFF.

The chain joins TRBV7-9 to TRBJ2-7; 15 bases match TRBD2. CDR1 and CDR2 from the germline V gene are SEHNR and FQNEAQ (reference sequence). The CDR3 loop spans 17 amino acids. Trimming took 1 base from V and 3 from J; bases not matched to a gene: 4. CDR3: CASSLDRGLAGGYEQYF. CDR3 DNA sequence: TGTGCCAGCAGCTTAGACCGGGGACTAGCGGGAGGCTACGAGCAGTACTTC.

V gene TRBV7-9 combines with J gene TRBJ1-4; 7 bases are shared with TRBD1. Germline assignment: CDR1 SEHNR and CDR2 FQNEAQ (reference sequence). The CDR3 is 16 residues long. The V segment lost 7 bases and the J segment 4 bases; nucleotides outside the gene matches: 12. CDR3 residues: CASTSDRDSNNEKLFF. The CDR3 region has the DNA TGTGCCAGCACCTCGGACCGGGACAGTAATAATGAAAAACTGTTTTTT.

This chain joins TRBV5-1 and TRBJ1-1; a possible D gene is TRBD1 (5 bases). Trimming removed 4 bases at V and 3 bases at J, with 13 bases between. The CDR3 spans 14 residues. Germline-derived CDR1 and CDR2 are SGHRS and YFSETQ. The CDR3 region has the DNA TGCGCCAGCAGCCGTCGGGGCGCAGACACTGAAGCTTTCTTT. It specifies CASSRRGADTEAFF.

This clone was recorded only once. The genes are TRBV5-8 and TRBJ1-1; perhaps TRBD1 as D (6 bases). Germline CDR1 is SGHTS and CDR2 is YDEGEE. The CDR3 runs to 16 residues. Trimming left V 0 bases short and J 4 bases short, with 16 bases between. CDR3 sequence reads: CASSLAGTGLGTEAFF. In DNA, the CDR3 is TGTGCCAGCAGCTTGGCGGGAACAGGGTTAGGCACTGAAGCTTTCTTT. The full variable domain, completed using reference TRBV5-8 and TRBJ1-1, is EAGVTQSPTHLIKTRGQQATLRCSPISGHTSVYWYQQALGLGLQFLLWYDEGEERNRGNFPPRFSGRQFPNYSSELNVNALELEDSALYLCASSLAGTGLGTEAFFGQGTRLTVV.

CDR3 sequence reads: CASRERGTTTFPGELFF. The CDR3 coding sequence is TGTGCCAGCAGGGAAAGGGGGACGACAACCTTTCCCGGGGAGCTGTTTTTT. The gene calls are TRBV6-1 and TRBJ2-2; weak D call: TRBD1 (6 bases). The CDR3 extends over 17 amino acids. Germline CDR1 is MNHNS and CDR2 is SASEGT. Between the trimmed V and J ends, which lost 6 bases and 6 bases, there was a span of 23 bases.

J is TRBJ2-2 and V is TRBV23-1; 14 bases align to TRBD2. TRBV23-1 is placed among ORFs of uncertain function. The CDR3 is 20 amino acids. The junction had 15 bases not matched to a gene; V was cut back by 6 bases and J by 3 bases. CDR3 loop: CASSPRETSGRALYTGELFF. The CDR3 nucleotides read TGCGCCAGCAGCCCAAGGGAGACTAGCGGGAGGGCCCTGTACACCGGGGAGCTGTTTTTT.

The CDR3 region has the DNA TGTGCCAGCAGCCAAGATTTTGCGGGGACCCAAGAGACCCAGTACTTC. Translation: CASSQDFAGTQETQYF. The rearrangement uses TRBV4-2 and TRBJ2-5; maybe TRBD2 (6 bases). The CDR3 runs to 16 residues. V dropped 0 bases and J dropped 1 base, with 12 bases sitting between them. Per the germline V gene, CDR1 is LGHNA and CDR2 is YNFKEQ.

This sequence joins TRBV7-2 and TRBJ2-3; tentatively, D is TRBD2 (6 bases). This CDR3 is built from 16 residues. Trimming left V 5 bases short and J 1 base short, with 16 bases between. Germline V lookup: CDR1 SGHTA, CDR2 FQGNSA. CDR3 coding DNA: TGTGCCAGCAGCAATAAATGGGGAGGAGGCACAGATACGCAGTATTTT. Residues: CASSNKWGGGTDTQYF.

The V and J genes are TRBV7-2 and TRBJ1-1; D is possibly TRBD1 (5 bases). V lost 8 bases and J 8 bases, leaving 15 bases between the germline ends. The germline gives CDR1 SGHTA, CDR2 FQGNSA. The CDR3 is 12 amino acids. CDR3 region: CASGDAPEEAFF. The CDR3 DNA follows: TGTGCCAGCGGGGACGCACCGGAGGAAGCTTTCTTT. Variable domain in full (rest from reference TRBV7-2 and TRBJ1-1): GAGVSQSPSNKVTEKGKDVELRCDPISGHTALYWYRQSLGQGLEFLIYFQGNSAPDKSGLPSDRFSAERTGGSVSTLTIQRTQQEDSAVYLCASGDAPEEAFFGQGTRLTVV.

This clone was seen a handful of times. J is TRBJ2-1 and V is TRBV4-1; tentative D call: TRBD2 (6 bases). CDR1 is MGHRA and CDR2 is YSYEKL in the germline V gene. Trimming removed 4 bases at V and 7 bases at J, with 20 bases between. This CDR3 region has 16 residues. The DNA of the CDR3 is TGCGCCAGCAGCCGAGGAGGGGAAGGGACTTGGAATGAGCAGTTCTTC. Its protein product is CASSRGGEGTWNEQFF.

The J gene is TRBJ2-3, the V gene TRBV28; D unclear. V shed 1 base and J shed 2 bases, with 13 bases lying between them. The germline V gene encodes CDR1 MDHEN and CDR2 SYDVKM. CDR3 length: 16 amino acids. CDR3 bases: TGTGCCAGCAGTTTATTCGCGCTGGAATTCACAGATACGCAGTATTTT. Protein sequence: CASSLFALEFTDTQYF.

The V and J genes are TRBV10-3 and TRBJ2-2; D is ambiguous. The CDR3 totals 14 residues. Trimming removed 7 bases at V and 1 base at J, with 10 bases between. Germline-derived CDR1 and CDR2 are ENHRY and SYGVKD. CDR3 region: CAIKWSENTGELFF. The CDR3 nucleotides read TGTGCCATCAAATGGAGCGAGAACACCGGGGAGCTGTTTTTT.

This clone was seen a single time. The chain has TRBV28 and TRBJ2-7; TRBD2 is a possible D gene (5 bases). This CDR3 has 15 residues. Germline V gene data show CDR1 as MDHEN and CDR2 as SYDVKM. The V and J ends lost 6 bases and 5 bases respectively, with 20 bases between them. The DNA for the CDR3 is TGTGCCAGCAGCTTGCTCGACGGGGTGGTCCACGAGCAGTACTTC. Translation: CASSLLDGVVHEQYF. The full variable domain, rest sourced from reference TRBV28 and TRBJ2-7, is DVKVTQSSRYLVKRTGEKVFLECVQDMDHENMFWYRQDPGLGLRLIYFSYDVKMKEKGDIPEGYSVSREKKERFSLILESASTNQTSMYLCASSLLDGVVHEQYFGPGTRLTVT.

The V gene is TRBV7-2, the J gene TRBJ2-3; D not resolved. Between the trimmed V and J ends, which lost 5 bases and 6 bases, there was a span of 18 bases. There are 15 residues in the CDR3. Germline V CDR1 and CDR2: SGHTA, FQGNSA. CDR3: CASSVAVQRQDTQYF. DNA of the CDR3: TGTGCCAGCAGCGTGGCCGTGCAAAGGCAGGATACGCAGTATTTT.

In this sample, this clone turned up once. The rearrangement links TRBV27 to TRBJ2-1, with TRBD2 matching over 14 bases. The CDR3 is 19 residues long. V gave up 5 bases and J gave up 7 bases; unmatched junction bases: 16. CDR1 is MNHEY and CDR2 is SMNVEV in the germline V gene (reference sequence). Here the CDR3 DNA reads TGTGCCAGCAGTCCCCCTCGACTAGCGGGAGGGCCGAGAGTAAATGAGCAGTTCTTC. Residues: CASSPPRLAGGPRVNEQFF.

The V gene is TRBV21-1, the J gene TRBJ2-4. TRBV21-1 is recorded as a pseudogene. CDR3 size: 15 residues. CDR3 coding DNA: TGTGCCAGCAGTATGCCGTGGTCTGCCAAAAACATTCAGTACTTC. Amino acids: CASSMPWSAKNIQYF.

The chain links TRBV4-2 to TRBJ1-4; TRBD1 matches at 7 bases. The CDR3 runs to 16 residues. Trimming took 1 base from V and 4 from J; bases not matched to a gene: 6. Germline CDR1 and CDR2: LGHNA and YNFKEQ. Here the CDR3 DNA reads TGTGCCAGCAGCCAAGTATCGGGACAGCTTAATGAAAAACTGTTTTTT. Translation: CASSQVSGQLNEKLFF.

J is TRBJ2-1 and V is TRBV11-3; the match to TRBD1 covers 8 bases. The germline gives CDR1 SGHNT, CDR2 YENEEA. The CDR3 runs 14 residues. The trim removed 5 bases at V and 4 bases at J, leaving 4 bases unmatched. CDR3 nucleotide sequence: TGTGCCAGCAGCACCGGGACAGGATACAATGAGCAGTTCTTC. This gives the protein CASSTGTGYNEQFF.

This CDR3 is CASSVGTGELFF. CDR3 in DNA: TGTGCCAGCAGTGTGGGCACCGGGGAGCTGTTTTTT. V usage is TRBV6-6 and J usage is TRBJ2-2; unclear D gene. The CDR3 is 12 residues long. The ends were cut back, 5 bases at V and 4 bases at J, with 5 bases in the middle. CDR1 MNHNY and CDR2 SVGAGI come from the germline V gene (reference sequence).

The CDR3 protein is CASSPSGLAQEQYF. CDR3 coding DNA: TGCGCCAGCAGCCCTAGTGGACTAGCGCAGGAGCAGTACTTC. The V and J genes are TRBV4-1 and TRBJ2-7, with TRBD2 matching over 9 bases. This CDR3 region has 14 residues. Germline V gene lookup returns CDR1 MGHRA and CDR2 YSYEKL. V lost 4 bases, J lost 7 bases, and 8 bases stayed unmatched.

The J gene is TRBJ1-5, the V gene TRBV11-3; D might be TRBD1 (5 bases). Deletions cut 4 bases from V and 5 bases from J, with 9 bases between. From germline, CDR1 is SGHNT and CDR2 YENEEA. The CDR3 runs 13 residues. CDR3 residues: CASSSTVDQPQHF. In DNA, the CDR3 is TGTGCCAGCAGCTCGACAGTCGATCAGCCCCAGCATTTT.

This rearrangement joins TRBV28 to TRBJ2-5; 9 bases match TRBD1. Germline values: CDR1 MDHEN, CDR2 SYDVKM. CDR3 length: 15 amino acids. After removal of 4 bases from V and 4 bases from J, the junction contained 7 bases not matched to a gene. CDR3 DNA sequence: TGTGCCAGCAGTTCAGCGAAGGACAGGGGAGAGACCCAGTACTTC. Its protein product is CASSSAKDRGETQYF. The full variable domain, in which reference TRBV28 and TRBJ2-5 provide the parts outside the CDR3, is DVKVTQSSRYLVKRTGEKVFLECVQDMDHENMFWYRQDPGLGLRLIYFSYDVKMKEKGDIPEGYSVSREKKERFSLILESASTNQTSMYLCASSSAKDRGETQYFGPGTRLLVL.

V gene TRBV18 combines with J gene TRBJ1-1; tentatively, D is TRBD1 (5 bases). The CDR3 covers 16 residues. Germline values: CDR1 KGHSH, CDR2 LQKENI. The V and J ends lost 2 bases and 1 base respectively, with 14 bases between them. The CDR3 loop is CASSPSRGSGNTEAFF. CDR3 sequence (DNA): TGTGCCAGCTCACCATCGAGGGGAAGTGGGAACACTGAAGCTTTCTTT.